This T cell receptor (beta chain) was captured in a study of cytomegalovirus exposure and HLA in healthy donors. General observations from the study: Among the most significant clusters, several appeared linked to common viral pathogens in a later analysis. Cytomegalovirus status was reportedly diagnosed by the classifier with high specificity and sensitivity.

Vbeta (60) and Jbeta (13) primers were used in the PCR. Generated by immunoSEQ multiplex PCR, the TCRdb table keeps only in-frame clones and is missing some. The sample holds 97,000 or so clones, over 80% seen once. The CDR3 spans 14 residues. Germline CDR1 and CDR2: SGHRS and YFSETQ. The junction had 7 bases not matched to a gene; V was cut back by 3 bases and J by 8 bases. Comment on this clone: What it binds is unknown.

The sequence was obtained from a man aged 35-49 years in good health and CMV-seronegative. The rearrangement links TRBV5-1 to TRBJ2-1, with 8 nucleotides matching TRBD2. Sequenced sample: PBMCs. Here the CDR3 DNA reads TGCGCCAGCAGCTGGGCGGGGGGTGACGATGAGCAGTTCTTC. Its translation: CASSWAGGDDEQFF. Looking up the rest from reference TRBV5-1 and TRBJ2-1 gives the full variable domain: KAGVTQTPRYLIKTRGQQVTLSCSPISGHRSVSWYQQTPGQGLQFLFEYFSETQRNKGNFPGRFSGRQFSNSRSEMNVSTLELGDSALYLCASSWAGGDDEQFFGPGTRLTVL.